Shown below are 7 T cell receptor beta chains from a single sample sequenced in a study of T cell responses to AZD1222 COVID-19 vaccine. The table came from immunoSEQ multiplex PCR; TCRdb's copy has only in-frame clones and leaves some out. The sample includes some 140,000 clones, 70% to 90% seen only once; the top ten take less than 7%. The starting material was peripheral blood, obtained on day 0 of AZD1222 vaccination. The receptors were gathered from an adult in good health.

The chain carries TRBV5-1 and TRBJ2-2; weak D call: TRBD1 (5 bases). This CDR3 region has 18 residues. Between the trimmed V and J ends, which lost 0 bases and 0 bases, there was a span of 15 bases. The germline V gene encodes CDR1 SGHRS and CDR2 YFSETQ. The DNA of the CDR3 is TGCGCCAGCAGCTTGGTTCCGGCAGGGCTTTCGAACACCGGGGAGCTGTTTTTT. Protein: CASSLVPAGLSNTGELFF.

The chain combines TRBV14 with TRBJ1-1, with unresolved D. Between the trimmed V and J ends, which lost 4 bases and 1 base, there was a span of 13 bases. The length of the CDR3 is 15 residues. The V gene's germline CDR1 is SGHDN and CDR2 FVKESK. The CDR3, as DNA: TGTGCCAGCAGCCCCGTTAGGGCGAGGAACACTGAAGCTTTCTTT. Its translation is CASSPVRARNTEAFF.

The CDR3 region is CASSPPGTARTEAFF. The CDR3 DNA is TGTGCCAGCTCACCCCCCGGGACGGCGAGGACTGAAGCTTTCTTT. This sequence joins TRBV18 and TRBJ1-1, with D perhaps matching TRBD1 (5 bases). Germline V gene lookup returns CDR1 KGHSH and CDR2 LQKENI. V gave up 3 bases and J gave up 5 bases, with 16 bases separating them. This CDR3 contains 15 residues.

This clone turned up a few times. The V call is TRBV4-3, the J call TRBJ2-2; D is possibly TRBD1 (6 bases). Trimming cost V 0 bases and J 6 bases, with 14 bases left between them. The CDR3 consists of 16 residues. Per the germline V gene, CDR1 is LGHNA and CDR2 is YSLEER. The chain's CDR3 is CASSQDTAGEPGELFF. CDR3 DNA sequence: TGCGCCAGCAGCCAAGATACCGCAGGGGAGCCCGGGGAGCTGTTTTTT.

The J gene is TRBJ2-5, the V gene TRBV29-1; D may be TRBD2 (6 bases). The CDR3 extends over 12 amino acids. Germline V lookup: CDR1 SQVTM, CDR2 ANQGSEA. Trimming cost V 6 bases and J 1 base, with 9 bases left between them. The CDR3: CSVWDFQETQYF. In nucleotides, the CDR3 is TGCAGCGTATGGGACTTCCAAGAGACCCAGTACTTC. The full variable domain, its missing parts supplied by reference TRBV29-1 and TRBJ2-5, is SAVISQKPSRDICQRGTSLTIQCQVDSQVTMMFWYRQQPGQSLTLIATANQGSEATYESGFVIDKFPISRPNLTFSTLTVSNMSPEDSSIYLCSVWDFQETQYFGPGTRLLVL.

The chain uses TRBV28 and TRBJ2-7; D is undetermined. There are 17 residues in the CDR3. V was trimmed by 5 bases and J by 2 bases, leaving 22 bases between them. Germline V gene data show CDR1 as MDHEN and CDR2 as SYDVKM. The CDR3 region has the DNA TGTGCCAGCAGTACTTCTACTGATACAGTTTTTCCCTACGAGCAGTACTTC. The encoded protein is CASSTSTDTVFPYEQYF.

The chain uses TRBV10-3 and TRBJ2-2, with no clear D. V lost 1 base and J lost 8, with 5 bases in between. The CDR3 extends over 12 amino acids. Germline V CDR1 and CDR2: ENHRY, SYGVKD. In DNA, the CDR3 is TGTGCCATCAGTGAGTTGGCGGGGGAGCTGTTTTTT. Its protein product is CAISELAGELFF.